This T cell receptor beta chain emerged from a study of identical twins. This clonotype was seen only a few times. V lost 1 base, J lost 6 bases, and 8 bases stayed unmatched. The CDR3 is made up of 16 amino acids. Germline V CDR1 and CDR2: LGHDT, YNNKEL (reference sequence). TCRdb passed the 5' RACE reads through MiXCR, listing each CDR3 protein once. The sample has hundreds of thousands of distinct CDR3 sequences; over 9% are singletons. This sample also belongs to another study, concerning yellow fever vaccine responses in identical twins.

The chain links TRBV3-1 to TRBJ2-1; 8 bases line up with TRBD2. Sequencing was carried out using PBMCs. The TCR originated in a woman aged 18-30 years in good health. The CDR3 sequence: CASSQGRISGINEQFF. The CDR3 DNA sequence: TGTGCCAGCAGCCAAGGTAGGATTAGCGGGATCAATGAGCAGTTCTTC.